This TCR beta chain emerged from a study of CD8 T cells in ankylosing spondylitis. This CDR3 contains 16 residues. The ends lost 0 bases at V and 2 bases at J; junction bases unmatched: 1. CDR1 is LGHNA and CDR2 is YSLEER in the germline V gene. With respect to this clonotype: Antigen specificity is unknown.

The authors made TCR beta libraries by quantitative 5'-RACE with molecular barcodes. From the 5' RACE reads, TCRdb called clonotypes with MiXCR, one entry per CDR3 protein. Found here are a few hundred thousand distinct CDR3 sequences, 15% to 20% of them singletons; the top ten hold about a third. General study results and limits: Apparently characteristic of ankylosing spondylitis blood was a TCR beta motif (roughly eight highly homologous variants). Disease-linked clones were reportedly significantly enriched in matched ankylosing spondylitis synovial fluid. Past studies reported some motif variants in reactive arthritis synovial fluid and blood.

Material for sequencing was blood, either unsorted or a sorted T cell fraction (not recorded which). The clonotype was recovered from a male donor with ankylosing spondylitis or in good health (not recorded which). This sequence joins TRBV4-3 and TRBJ2-1, with 10 bases that match TRBD2. The CDR3 sequence: CASSQDGTSAYNEQFF. CDR3 bases: TGCGCCAGCAGCCAAGATGGGACTAGCGCCTACAATGAGCAGTTCTTC.